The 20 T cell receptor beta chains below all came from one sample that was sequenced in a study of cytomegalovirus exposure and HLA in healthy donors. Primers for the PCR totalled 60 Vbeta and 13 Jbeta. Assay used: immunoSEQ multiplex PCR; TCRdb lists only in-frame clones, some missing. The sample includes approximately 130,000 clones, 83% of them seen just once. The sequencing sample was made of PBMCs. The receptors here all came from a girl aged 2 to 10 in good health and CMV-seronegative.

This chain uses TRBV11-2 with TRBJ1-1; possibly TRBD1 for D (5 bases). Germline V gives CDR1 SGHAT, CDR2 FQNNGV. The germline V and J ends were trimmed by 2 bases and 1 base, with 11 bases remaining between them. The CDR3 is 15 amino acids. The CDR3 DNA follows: TGTGCCAGCAGCTTATCCGGACACCCGAACACTGAAGCTTTCTTT. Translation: CASSLSGHPNTEAFF.

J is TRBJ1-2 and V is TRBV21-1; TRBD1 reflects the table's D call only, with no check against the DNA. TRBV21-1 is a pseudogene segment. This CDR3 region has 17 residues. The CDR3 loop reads CASTRGTGGSPWRGYTF. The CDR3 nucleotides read TGTGCCAGCACCAGAGGGACAGGGGGCTCTCCGTGGAGAGGCTACACCTTC.

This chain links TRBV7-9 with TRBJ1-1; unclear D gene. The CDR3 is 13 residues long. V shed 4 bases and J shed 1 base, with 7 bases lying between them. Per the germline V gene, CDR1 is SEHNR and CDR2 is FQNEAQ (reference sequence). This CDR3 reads CASSSRENTEAFF. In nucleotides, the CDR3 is TGTGCCAGCAGCTCCCGGGAGAACACTGAAGCTTTCTTT.

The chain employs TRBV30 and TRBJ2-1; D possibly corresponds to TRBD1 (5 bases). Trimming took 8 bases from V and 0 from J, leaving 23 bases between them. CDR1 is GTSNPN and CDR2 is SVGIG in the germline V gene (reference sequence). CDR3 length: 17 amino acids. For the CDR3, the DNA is TGTGCCCTTGGGGCAGGCCGACACCTCAGCTCCTACAATGAGCAGTTCTTC. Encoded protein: CALGAGRHLSSYNEQFF. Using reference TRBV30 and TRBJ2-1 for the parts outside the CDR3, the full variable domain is SQTIHQWPATLVQPVGSPLSLECTVEGTSNPNLYWYRQAAGRGLQLLFYSVGIGQISSEVPQNLSASRPQDRQFILSSKKLLLSDSGFYLCALGAGRHLSSYNEQFFGPGTRLTVL.

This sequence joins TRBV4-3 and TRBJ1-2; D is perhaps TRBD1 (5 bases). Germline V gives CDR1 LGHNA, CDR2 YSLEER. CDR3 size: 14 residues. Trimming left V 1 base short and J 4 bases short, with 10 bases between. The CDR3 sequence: CASSQGRVAYGYTF. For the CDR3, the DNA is TGCGCCAGCAGCCAAGGCAGGGTGGCCTATGGCTACACCTTC.

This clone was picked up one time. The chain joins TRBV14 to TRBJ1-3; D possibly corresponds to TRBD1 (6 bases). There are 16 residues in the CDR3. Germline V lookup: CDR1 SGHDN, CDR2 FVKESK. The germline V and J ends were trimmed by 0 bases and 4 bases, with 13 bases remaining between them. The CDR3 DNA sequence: TGTGCCAGCAGCCAAGACAGGGGATCAGAAGGAAACACCATATATTTT. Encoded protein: CASSQDRGSEGNTIYF. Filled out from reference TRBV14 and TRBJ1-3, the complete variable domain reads EAGVTQFPSHSVIEKGQTVTLRCDPISGHDNLYWYRRVMGKEIKFLLHFVKESKQDESGMPNNRFLAERTGGTYSTLKVQPAELEDSGVYFCASSQDRGSEGNTIYFGEGSWLTVV.

DNA of the CDR3: TGTGCCAGCAGTTACTCTCCGGCGGGAGGGCCAATTGAGCAGTTCTTC. Amino acids: CASSYSPAGGPIEQFF. The gene calls are TRBV6-5 and TRBJ2-1; 9 bases agree with TRBD2. The CDR3 runs to 16 residues. Unmatched junction bases numbered 9, after V lost 0 bases and J lost 9 bases. Per germline, CDR1 MNHEY and CDR2 SVGAGI.

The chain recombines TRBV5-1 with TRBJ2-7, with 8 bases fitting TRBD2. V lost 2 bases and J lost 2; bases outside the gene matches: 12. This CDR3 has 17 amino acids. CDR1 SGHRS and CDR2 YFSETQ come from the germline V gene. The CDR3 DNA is TGCGCCAGCAGCTTTTTTTCGGACCCGGGGGGGGCCTACGAGCAGTACTTC. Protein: CASSFFSDPGGAYEQYF.

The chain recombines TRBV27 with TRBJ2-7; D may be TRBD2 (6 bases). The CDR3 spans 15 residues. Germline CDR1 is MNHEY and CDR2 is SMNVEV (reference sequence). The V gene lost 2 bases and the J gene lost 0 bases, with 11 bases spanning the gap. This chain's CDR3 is CASSLRGGNSYEQYF. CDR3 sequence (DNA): TGTGCCAGCAGTTTAAGGGGAGGAAACTCCTACGAGCAGTACTTC.

CDR3 residues: CASSEGRGFPYEQYF. DNA of the CDR3: TGCGCCAGCAGTGAGGGCCGGGGGTTCCCCTACGAGCAGTACTTC. The chain recombines TRBV10-1 with TRBJ2-7; D possibly corresponds to TRBD2 (6 bases). The CDR3 contains 15 residues. V shed 2 bases and J shed 2 bases, with 13 bases lying between them. In germline, CDR1 is WNHNN, CDR2 SYGVQD (reference sequence).

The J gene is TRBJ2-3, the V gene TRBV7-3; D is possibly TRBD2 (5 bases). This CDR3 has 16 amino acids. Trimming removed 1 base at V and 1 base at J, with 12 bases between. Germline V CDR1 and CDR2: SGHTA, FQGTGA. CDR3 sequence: CASSLNPAVRTDTQYF. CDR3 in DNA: TGTGCCAGCAGCTTAAACCCAGCGGTACGCACAGATACGCAGTATTTT.

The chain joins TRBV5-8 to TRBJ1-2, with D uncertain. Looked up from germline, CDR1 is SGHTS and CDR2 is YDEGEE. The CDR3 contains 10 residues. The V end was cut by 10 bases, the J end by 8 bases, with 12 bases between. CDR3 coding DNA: TGTGCCGGAGCAGTAAACGGCTACACCTTC. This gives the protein CAGAVNGYTF. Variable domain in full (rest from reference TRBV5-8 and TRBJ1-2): EAGVTQSPTHLIKTRGQQATLRCSPISGHTSVYWYQQALGLGLQFLLWYDEGEERNRGNFPPRFSGRQFPNYSSELNVNALELEDSALYLCAGAVNGYTFGSGTRLTVV.

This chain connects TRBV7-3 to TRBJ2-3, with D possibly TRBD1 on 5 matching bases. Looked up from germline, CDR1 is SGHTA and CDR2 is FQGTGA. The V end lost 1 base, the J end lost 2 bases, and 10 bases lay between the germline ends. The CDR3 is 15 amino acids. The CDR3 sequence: CASSLKGRHTDTQYF. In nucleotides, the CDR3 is TGTGCCAGCAGCTTAAAGGGGCGGCACACAGATACGCAGTATTTT.

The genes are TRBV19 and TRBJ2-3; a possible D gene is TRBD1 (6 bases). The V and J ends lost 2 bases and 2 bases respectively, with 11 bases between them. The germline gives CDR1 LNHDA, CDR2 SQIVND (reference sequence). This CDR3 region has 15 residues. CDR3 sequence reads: CASSIQQGSTDTQYF. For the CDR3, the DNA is TGTGCCAGTAGTATACAACAGGGATCCACAGATACGCAGTATTTT.

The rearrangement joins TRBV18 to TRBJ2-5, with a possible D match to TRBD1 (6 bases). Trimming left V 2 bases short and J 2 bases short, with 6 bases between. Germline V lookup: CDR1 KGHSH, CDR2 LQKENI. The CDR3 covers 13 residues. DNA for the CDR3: TGTGCCAGCTCACCAACAGGGCAAGAGACCCAGTACTTC. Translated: CASSPTGQETQYF.

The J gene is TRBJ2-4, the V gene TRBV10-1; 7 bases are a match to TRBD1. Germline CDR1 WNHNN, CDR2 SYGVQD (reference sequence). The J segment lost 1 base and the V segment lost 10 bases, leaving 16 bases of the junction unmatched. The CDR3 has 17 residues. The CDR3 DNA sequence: TGCGCCAATCTACAGGGGAACGACCCAGCGGCCAAAAACATTCAGTACTTC. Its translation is CANLQGNDPAAKNIQYF.

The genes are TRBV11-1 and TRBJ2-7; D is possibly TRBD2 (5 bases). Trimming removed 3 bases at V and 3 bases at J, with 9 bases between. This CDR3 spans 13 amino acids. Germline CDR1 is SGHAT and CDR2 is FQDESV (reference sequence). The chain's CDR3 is CASSFSGSYEQYF. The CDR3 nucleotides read TGTGCCAGCAGCTTCAGTGGGAGCTACGAGCAGTACTTC.

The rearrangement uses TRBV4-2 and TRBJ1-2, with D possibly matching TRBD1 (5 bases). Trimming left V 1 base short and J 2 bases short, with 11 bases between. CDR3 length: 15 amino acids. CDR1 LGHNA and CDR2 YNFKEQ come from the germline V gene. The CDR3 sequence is CASSQGGEENYGYTF. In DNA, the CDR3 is TGTGCCAGCAGCCAAGGGGGGGAAGAGAACTATGGCTACACCTTC.

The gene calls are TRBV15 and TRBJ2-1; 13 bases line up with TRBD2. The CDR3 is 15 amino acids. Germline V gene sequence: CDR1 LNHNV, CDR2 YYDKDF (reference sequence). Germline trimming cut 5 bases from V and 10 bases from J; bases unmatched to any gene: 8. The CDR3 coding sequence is TGTGCCACCAGCCGCGGACTAGCGGGAGATGGGGAGCAGTTCTTC. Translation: CATSRGLAGDGEQFF.

The CDR3 here is CASTPRLAGVYNEQFF. The CDR3 bases are TGTGCCAGTACCCCACGACTAGCGGGAGTCTACAATGAGCAGTTCTTC. The genes are TRBV19 and TRBJ2-1, with 12 bases lining up with TRBD2. The CDR3 has 16 residues. Trimming at V came to 7 bases and at J to 3 bases, leaving 7 bases not matched to a gene. Germline CDR1 and CDR2: LNHDA and SQIVND (reference sequence).